What follows are 8 T cell receptor beta chains derived from one specimen sequenced in a study of tissue T cells after allogeneic stem cell transplantation. This table comes from immunoSEQ multiplex PCR, and its TCRdb copy is limited to in-frame clones, with some not included. The table records 20,000 to 30,000 clones, more than 80% of them present only once. Sequenced here: blood, sampled before transplantation. The receptors originated from a male donor aged 60 or over who later had graft-versus-host disease after an allogeneic stem cell transplant.

This clone was recorded a few times. This rearrangement joins TRBV19 to TRBJ1-5; TRBD1 might be the D (6 bases). Deletions cut 9 bases from V and 5 bases from J, with 20 bases between. In germline, CDR1 is LNHDA, CDR2 SQIVND (reference sequence). The CDR3 runs to 15 residues. CDR3 protein: CASPSPRTGHQPQHF. In nucleotides, the CDR3 is TGTGCCAGCCCCTCGCCTCGAACAGGGCATCAGCCCCAGCATTTT.

The CDR3 sequence is CASRTLKGEGYEQYF. The CDR3 DNA reads TGCGCCAGCAGAACCCTAAAAGGGGAAGGGTACGAGCAGTACTTC. The rearrangement uses TRBV5-1 and TRBJ2-7, with D perhaps TRBD1 (5 bases). Trimming cost V 5 bases and J 4 bases, with 19 bases left between them. This CDR3 region has 15 residues. Germline loops: CDR1 SGHRS, CDR2 YFSETQ.

The V and J genes are TRBV5-6 and TRBJ1-4; weak D call: TRBD1 (5 bases). The V end was cut by 4 bases, the J end by 8 bases, with 15 bases between. Germline-derived CDR1 and CDR2 are SGHDT and YYEEEE. This CDR3 is 14 amino acids long. The CDR3 region has the DNA TGTGCCAGCAGCCCGCGTCTAGGGGAAGAAAAACTGTTTTTT. Protein product: CASSPRLGEEKLFF.

The chain has TRBV7-9 and TRBJ1-3; D gene ambiguous. Trimming took 5 bases from V and 0 from J, leaving 11 bases between them. The CDR3 is 15 residues long. Looked up from germline, CDR1 is SEHNR and CDR2 is FQNEAQ (reference sequence). The CDR3 loop reads CASSQGRISGNTIYF. CDR3 in DNA: TGTGCCAGCAGCCAAGGACGGATCTCTGGAAACACCATATATTTT.

This chain connects TRBV5-5 to TRBJ2-2; 9 nucleotides match TRBD2. CDR1 SGHKS and CDR2 YYEKEE come from the germline V gene (reference sequence). Germline trimming cut 0 bases from V and 1 base from J; bases unmatched to any gene: 1. The CDR3 has 16 residues. This CDR3 reads CASSLVLAGNTGELFF. The CDR3 coding sequence is TGTGCCAGCAGCTTGGTACTAGCGGGGAACACCGGGGAGCTGTTTTTT.

CDR3 nucleotide sequence: TGTGCCAGCAGCTTAGGGGCGGCAGCCTATGGCTACACCTTC. This gives the protein CASSLGAAAYGYTF. V and J are TRBV7-2 and TRBJ1-2; no clear D gene. The CDR3 sequence is 14 residues long. The germline V gene encodes CDR1 SGHTA and CDR2 FQGNSA. The germline V and J ends were trimmed by 1 base and 4 bases, with 10 bases remaining between them.

This chain links TRBV24-1 with TRBJ1-2; D ambiguous. CDR1 and CDR2 (germline): KGHDR, SFDVKD. This CDR3 is 13 amino acids long. Trimming removed 12 bases at V and 9 bases at J, with 22 bases between. Here the CDR3 reads CAPFPNHGRRYTF. The DNA of the CDR3 is TGTGCCCCCTTCCCCAACCATGGCCGGCGCTACACCTTC.

The chain joins TRBV7-9 to TRBJ2-7; the match to TRBD1 covers 9 bases. The CDR3 consists of 15 residues. The V segment lost 4 bases and the J segment 4 bases; nucleotides outside the gene matches: 8. Germline V lookup: CDR1 SEHNR, CDR2 FQNEAQ (reference sequence). Here the CDR3 reads CASSSTGGITYEQYF. The CDR3 DNA follows: TGTGCCAGCAGCTCCACAGGGGGCATAACTTACGAGCAGTACTTC.